Detailed here is one T cell receptor beta chain. Its antigen is not identified. This sequence may be a read error, since a much larger clone differs from it by one base. This sample is drawn from a study of shared clonotypes between healthy human individuals. At the level of the study: A donor's plate count was three for CD4 naive and three for CD4 memory; CD8 naive had two and CD8 memory one.

Overall study results and limits: Four donors held about 4.5% of naive CD4 clonotypes in common. The authors expected sequencing depth to affect clonotype sharing among donors.

This CDR3 is 14 amino acids long. CDR1 is LNHDA and CDR2 is SQIVND in the germline V gene (reference sequence). Data came from immunoSEQ multiplex PCR; TCRdb stores just in-frame clones and leaves some out. The sample holds roughly 1,100,000 clones, 70% to 80% seen once. This TCR was recovered from a man aged 18 to 29 in good health. The rearrangement joins TRBV19 to TRBJ1-5; D unclear. The sample consisted of memory CD4+ T cells sorted from blood. Subset described: CD45RA-negative fraction. The CDR3 coding sequence is TGTGCCAGTGGTATTCCGGCCGCAAATCAGCCCCAGCATTTT. Its translation is CASGIPAANQPQHF.